The 20 T cell receptor beta chains below were found in one sample sequenced in a study of CD8 T cells in Susac syndrome. With random hexamers, roughly 0.5 to 1 ug RNA was reverse transcribed. Each CDR3 protein gets one entry after TCRdb re-called the immunoSEQ multiplex PCR reads with MiXCR. In the table there are approximately 200,000 distinct CDR3 sequences, around 95% of which are singletons. Sequenced sample: CD4+ T cells from PBMCs. These TCRs come from a human donor with multiple sclerosis.

V gene TRBV29-1 combines with J gene TRBJ1-1; 7 nucleotides line up with TRBD1. The CDR3 has 13 amino acids. Germline-derived CDR1 and CDR2 are SQVTM and ANQGSEA. The CDR3 DNA follows: TGCAGTCTCTCGACAGGGTTAGGCACTGAAGCTTTCTTT. Translated: CSLSTGLGTEAFF.

V and J are TRBV18 and TRBJ2-5; D gene ambiguous. V was clipped by 2 bases and J by 4 bases, with 8 bases between them. Per germline, CDR1 KGHSH and CDR2 LQKENI. This CDR3 spans 13 amino acids. CDR3 nucleotides: TGTGCCAGCTCACCAGCGACGAGAGAGACCCAGTACTTC. Protein sequence: CASSPATRETQYF. The full variable domain, in which reference TRBV18 and TRBJ2-5 provide the parts outside the CDR3, is NAGVMQNPRHLVRRRGQEARLRCSPMKGHSHVYWYRQLPEEGLKFMVYLQKENIIDESGMPKERFSAEFPKEGPSILRIQQVVRGDSAAYFCASSPATRETQYFGPGTRLLVL.

The CDR3 sequence is CASSLSGQALMDSPLHF. CDR3 nucleotide sequence: TGTGCCAGCAGTTTATCGGGACAGGCCTTAATGGATTCACCCCTCCACTTT. The rearrangement uses TRBV27 and TRBJ1-6, with 8 bases lining up with TRBD1. V gave up 0 bases and J gave up 8 bases; unmatched junction bases: 9. The CDR3 loop spans 17 amino acids. Germline V CDR1 and CDR2: MNHEY, SMNVEV (reference sequence).

The chain couples TRBV29-1 to TRBJ2-3; TRBD2 might be the D (5 bases). This CDR3 region has 15 residues. The germline CDR1 and CDR2 sequences are SQVTM and ANQGSEA. V lost 8 bases, J lost 0 bases, and 18 bases lay in between. The CDR3: CSLLLLGSSTDTQYF. The CDR3 DNA sequence: TGCAGCCTCCTTCTACTAGGCTCTAGCACAGATACGCAGTATTTT.

The rearrangement uses TRBV5-1 and TRBJ2-3; D gene unclear. The CDR3 consists of 14 residues. The germline CDR1 and CDR2 sequences are SGHRS and YFSETQ. Between the trimmed V and J ends, which lost 1 base and 2 bases, there was a span of 8 bases. CDR3 loop: CASSLIPDTDTQYF. CDR3 in DNA: TGCGCCAGCAGCTTGATCCCTGACACAGATACGCAGTATTTT.

The V call is TRBV5-4, the J call TRBJ2-3; D is possibly TRBD1 (7 bases). The CDR3 is 14 residues long. Germline V gene lookup returns CDR1 SGHNT and CDR2 YYREEE (reference sequence). Trimming removed 2 bases at V and 5 bases at J, with 12 bases between. The CDR3 loop is CASSFRGDLDTQYF. The DNA of the CDR3 is TGTGCCAGCAGCTTCAGGGGGGACCTAGATACGCAGTATTTT.

The rearrangement links TRBV9 to TRBJ1-2; D is unclear. V was trimmed by 3 bases and J by 4 bases, leaving 19 bases between them. The CDR3 extends over 16 amino acids. Per the germline V gene, CDR1 is SGDLS and CDR2 is YYNGEE. The CDR3 DNA sequence: TGTGCCAGCAGCGCCGACCCAAGGGCGGTAGGCTATGGCTACACCTTC. This codes for CASSADPRAVGYGYTF.

This rearrangement joins TRBV6-1 to TRBJ1-1, with D possibly being TRBD1 (5 bases). Trimming stripped 8 bases from V and 0 bases from J, with 16 bases between. The CDR3 totals 15 residues. Germline CDR1 is MNHNS and CDR2 is SASEGT. Here the CDR3 DNA reads TGTGCCAGCCGGCAGGCAGGGAGTATGAACACTGAAGCTTTCTTT. Translating it yields CASRQAGSMNTEAFF.

The chain is built from TRBV20-1 and TRBJ1-1; D may be TRBD1 (5 bases). Germline CDR1 is DFQATT and CDR2 is SNEGSKA (reference sequence). Between the trimmed V and J ends, which lost 4 bases and 4 bases, there was a span of 13 bases. The CDR3 sequence is 13 residues long. CDR3 region: CSAIRVRSTEAFF. As DNA, the CDR3 is TGCAGTGCTATCAGGGTTAGGAGCACTGAAGCTTTCTTT.

The gene calls are TRBV20-1 and TRBJ1-6, with D hard to call. CDR1 and CDR2 (germline): DFQATT, SNEGSKA (reference sequence). The germline V and J ends were trimmed by 3 bases and 6 bases, with 9 bases remaining between them. The CDR3 covers 13 residues. This CDR3 is CSARAGVNSPLHF. CDR3 coding DNA: TGCAGTGCTAGGGCTGGTGTTAATTCACCCCTCCACTTT.

Comments on this clonotype: One end of the junction is discordant with germline, which a read error may explain. The chain has TRBV12-3 or TRBV12-4 and TRBJ1-5, with a tentative D call TRBD1 (6 bases). The CDR3 extends over 15 amino acids. CDR3 nucleotide sequence: TGTGCCAGCAGTTTAGGGAGGGGGAGCAACCAGCCCCAGCATTTT. This sequence encodes CASSLGRGSNQPQHF.

The chain is built from TRBV2 and TRBJ1-4, with TRBD1 as a possible D gene (6 bases). V was pared by 7 bases and J by 6 bases, with 15 bases between. This CDR3 spans 14 amino acids. Germline loops: CDR1 SNHLY, CDR2 FYNNEI. The CDR3 here is CASIKDRTDEKLFF. The DNA for the CDR3 is TGTGCCAGCATTAAAGACAGGACGGATGAAAAACTGTTTTTT. The whole variable domain, remainder taken from reference TRBV2 and TRBJ1-4, is EPEVTQTPSHQVTQMGQEVILRCVPISNHLYFYWYRQILGQKVEFLVSFYNNEISEKSEIFDDQFSVERPDGSNFTLKIRSTKLEDSAMYFCASIKDRTDEKLFFGSGTQLSVL.

For the CDR3, the DNA is TGCAGCGTACGACCGGGACAGTCATATGGCTACACCTTC. Its protein product is CSVRPGQSYGYTF. The chain uses TRBV29-1 and TRBJ1-2; 7 nucleotides align to TRBD1. Germline lookup yields CDR1 SQVTM and CDR2 ANQGSEA. This CDR3 is built from 13 residues. Unmatched junction bases numbered 9, after V lost 6 bases and J lost 5 bases.

This clonotype was observed a handful of times. This chain links TRBV30 with TRBJ2-5, with 7 bases fitting TRBD1. The CDR3 has 13 amino acids. The V gene's germline CDR1 is GTSNPN and CDR2 SVGIG (reference sequence). Trimming removed 1 base from V and 3 bases from J; junction bases left unmatched: 2. The chain's CDR3 is CAWSEGTEETQYF. DNA of the CDR3: TGTGCCTGGAGTGAAGGGACAGAAGAGACCCAGTACTTC. Looking up the rest from reference TRBV30 and TRBJ2-5 gives the full variable domain: SQTIHQWPATLVQPVGSPLSLECTVEGTSNPNLYWYRQAAGRGLQLLFYSVGIGQISSEVPQNLSASRPQDRQFILSSKKLLLSDSGFYLCAWSEGTEETQYFGPGTRLLVL.

The chain recombines TRBV3-1 with TRBJ1-2, with D possibly TRBD1 on 5 matching bases. The V gene lost 4 bases and the J gene lost 2 bases, with 11 bases spanning the gap. Germline lookup yields CDR1 LGHDT and CDR2 YNNKEL (reference sequence). CDR3 size: 14 residues. The CDR3 sequence is CASSPDGANYGYTF. CDR3 DNA: TGTGCCAGCAGCCCCGACGGGGCCAACTATGGCTACACCTTC. The full variable domain, completed using reference TRBV3-1 and TRBJ1-2, is DTAVSQTPKYLVTQMGNDKSIKCEQNLGHDTMYWYKQDSKKFLKIMFSYNNKELIINETVPNRFSPKSPDKAHLNLHINSLELGDSAVYFCASSPDGANYGYTFGSGTRLTVV.

J is TRBJ2-5 and V is TRBV4-3; D is perhaps TRBD1 or TRBD2 (7 bases each). V was cut by 8 bases and J by 5 bases, with 24 bases left in between. The germline V gene encodes CDR1 LGHNA and CDR2 YSLEER. The CDR3 covers 16 residues. The CDR3 nucleotides read TGCGCCAGCGCGAGATCCCCCCAGGGGGGGTTGGAGACCCAGTACTTC. Its protein is CASARSPQGGLETQYF.

The V gene is TRBV4-2, the J gene TRBJ2-1; D call uncertain. Germline assignment: CDR1 LGHNA and CDR2 YNFKEQ. Trimming cost V 0 bases and J 5 bases, with 5 bases left between them. The CDR3 extends over 13 amino acids. The CDR3 DNA reads TGTGCCAGCAGCCAAGATACAAACAATGAGCAGTTCTTC. Translation gives CASSQDTNNEQFF.

The chain is built from TRBV7-8 and TRBJ1-1; no reliable D call. Germline V gene sequence: CDR1 SGHVS, CDR2 FQNEAQ. The CDR3 contains 16 residues. Trimming stripped 1 base from V and 0 bases from J, with 12 bases between. The CDR3 nucleotides read TGTGCCAGCAGCTTAGAAAACATACTAATGAACACTGAAGCTTTCTTT. Translating gives CASSLENILMNTEAFF.

The V gene is TRBV30, the J gene TRBJ1-2; D is unclear. CDR3 length equals 11 residues. Trimming removed 4 bases at V and 3 bases at J, with 6 bases between. Germline CDR1 is GTSNPN and CDR2 is SVGIG (reference sequence). In nucleotides, the CDR3 is TGTGCCTGGATGGCGGACTATGGCTACACCTTC. Translation gives CAWMADYGYTF. Filled out from reference TRBV30 and TRBJ1-2, the complete variable domain reads SQTIHQWPATLVQPVGSPLSLECTVEGTSNPNLYWYRQAAGRGLQLLFYSVGIGQISSEVPQNLSASRPQDRQFILSSKKLLLSDSGFYLCAWMADYGYTFGSGTRLTVV.

V and J are TRBV24-1 and TRBJ1-4; D not certain. This CDR3 has 12 residues. Germline CDR1 reads KGHDR; CDR2 reads SFDVKD. Trimming removed 3 bases from V and 8 bases from J, with 6 bases in between. The CDR3 loop reads CATSDLGEKLFF. CDR3 DNA: TGTGCCACCAGTGATCTAGGAGAAAAACTGTTTTTT.